Below are 16 T cell receptor beta chains sequenced from a single sample in a study of blood T cell repertoires in COVID-19. TCRdb's copy holds only in-frame clones and misses some; the assay was immunoSEQ multiplex PCR. This table has about 230,000 clones, roughly 80% appearing once. Sequencing was performed on peripheral blood. The source is a woman in her sixties or seventies with active or convalescent COVID-19.

The J gene is TRBJ2-7, the V gene TRBV7-9; D possibly corresponds to TRBD1 (6 bases). Germline CDR1 SEHNR, CDR2 FQNEAQ (reference sequence). V dropped 1 base and J dropped 3 bases, with 7 bases sitting between them. This CDR3 has 13 amino acids. CDR3 coding DNA: TGTGCCAGCAGCTTAGAAGGGGGCTACGAGCAGTACTTC. This codes for CASSLEGGYEQYF.

V gene TRBV4-1 combines with J gene TRBJ1-1, with unresolved D. The CDR3 runs to 15 residues. V was clipped by 4 bases and J by 2 bases, with 14 bases between them. Looked up from germline, CDR1 is MGHRA and CDR2 is YSYEKL. The CDR3 spells CASSPIGWANTEAFF. The CDR3 DNA reads as TGCGCCAGCAGCCCAATAGGTTGGGCCAACACTGAAGCTTTCTTT.

The J gene is TRBJ2-5, the V gene TRBV10-3; 7 nucleotides agree with TRBD1. After removal of 7 bases from V and 3 bases from J, the junction contained 5 bases not matched to a gene. The germline V gene has CDR1 ENHRY and CDR2 SYGVKD. CDR3 length: 13 residues. CDR3 region: CAIKGTDEETQYF. The CDR3 coding sequence is TGTGCCATCAAAGGGACAGATGAAGAGACCCAGTACTTC.

This sequence joins TRBV29-1 and TRBJ1-6; 7 nucleotides match TRBD1. Germline V CDR1 and CDR2: SQVTM, ANQGSEA. The CDR3 length is 13 residues. Germline trimming cut 6 bases from V and 9 bases from J; bases unmatched to any gene: 8. The CDR3 is CSVGGQPGSPLHF. CDR3 nucleotides: TGCAGCGTGGGGGGACAGCCGGGTTCACCCCTCCACTTT.

The chain couples TRBV7-3 to TRBJ2-1; TRBD2 aligns across 9 bases. V lost 1 base, J lost 14 bases, and 9 bases stayed unmatched. The CDR3 covers 14 residues. CDR1 and CDR2 from the germline V gene are SGHTA and FQGTGA. CDR3 sequence: CASSLSVVAGVEFF. Here the CDR3 DNA reads TGTGCCAGCAGCTTAAGTGTGGTAGCGGGGGTCGAGTTCTTC.

The rearrangement uses TRBV5-5 and TRBJ1-4; the match to TRBD1 covers 7 bases. CDR3 length: 15 amino acids. J gave up 4 bases and V 4 bases, and 7 bases lay outside the gene matches. In germline, CDR1 is SGHKS, CDR2 YYEKEE (reference sequence). Here the CDR3 DNA reads TGTGCCAGCAGCGTTCCGACAGGGAATAATGAAAAACTGTTTTTT. Amino acid sequence: CASSVPTGNNEKLFF.

The chain uses TRBV5-6 and TRBJ1-1, with D possibly matching TRBD1 (6 bases). This CDR3 has 12 amino acids. Trimming pared 4 bases from V and 6 bases from J, leaving 10 bases between. Germline values: CDR1 SGHDT, CDR2 YYEEEE. The CDR3: CASSRGGPEAFF. The CDR3 DNA is TGTGCCAGCAGCCGCGGGGGCCCTGAAGCTTTCTTT.

The chain uses TRBV24-1 and TRBJ1-4; TRBD1 matches at 10 bases. The CDR3 is made up of 15 amino acids. CDR1 is KGHDR and CDR2 is SFDVKD in the germline V gene. Trimming cost V 4 bases and J 7 bases; bases outside gene matches: 5. The CDR3 sequence: CATSDPGTGAEKLFF. In DNA, the CDR3 is TGTGCCACCAGTGACCCCGGGACAGGGGCTGAAAAACTGTTTTTT.

The CDR3 DNA is TGTGCCAGCAGCCAAGACCGGATGCGGTATACCTACAATGAGCAGTTCTTC. It codes for CASSQDRMRYTYNEQFF. This chain uses TRBV14 with TRBJ2-1; D remains ambiguous. Trimming took 0 bases from V and 2 from J, leaving 14 bases between them. Germline CDR1 and CDR2: SGHDN and FVKESK. The CDR3 is made up of 17 amino acids.

The genes are TRBV11-3 and TRBJ2-1; D possibly corresponds to TRBD1 (7 bases). From germline, CDR1 is SGHNT and CDR2 YENEEA. Between the trimmed V and J ends, which lost 6 bases and 6 bases, there was a span of 15 bases. CDR3 length: 14 residues. The CDR3 nucleotides are TGTGCCAGCAGTCCAGGGGGGTCGGCCAATGAGCAGTTCTTC. Translating it yields CASSPGGSANEQFF.

This clone occurred once. The rearrangement uses TRBV7-2 and TRBJ2-3; D is unclear. V lost 2 bases and J 2 bases, leaving 8 bases between the germline ends. Germline assignment: CDR1 SGHTA and CDR2 FQGNSA. The length of the CDR3 is 14 residues. CDR3 loop: CASSLFSYTDTQYF. The CDR3 bases are TGTGCCAGCAGCTTATTCTCCTACACAGATACGCAGTATTTT.

This chain links TRBV1 with TRBJ2-5; TRBD1, as called in the table, went unchecked against the DNA. TRBV1 is annotated as a pseudogene. The CDR3 is 15 residues long. CDR3 bases: TGCACCAGCAGCCGCCCTAGGGGGCTCCCGGTGACCCAGTACTTC. It is translated as CTSSRPRGLPVTQYF.

The J gene is TRBJ2-3, the V gene TRBV18, with no clear D. The V gene lost 6 bases and the J gene lost 4 bases, with 17 bases spanning the gap. Looked up from germline, CDR1 is KGHSH and CDR2 is LQKENI. There are 15 residues in the CDR3. The CDR3 nucleotides are TGTGCCAGCTCTCACGGTTTGATAATTTCAGATACGCAGTATTTT. Protein: CASSHGLIISDTQYF.

This clone was recorded a few times. The chain uses TRBV3-1 (or the pseudogene TRBV3-2) and TRBJ2-1; D gene unclear. Germline CDR1 is LGHDT and CDR2 is YNNKEL (reference sequence). Trimming cost V 2 bases and J 3 bases, with 8 bases left between them. The CDR3 consists of 14 residues. For the CDR3, the DNA is TGTGCCAGCAGCCAAATCAACAGCTACAATGAGCAGTTCTTC. Its translation: CASSQINSYNEQFF.

V gene TRBV10-3 combines with J gene TRBJ1-2; the D is unclear. Germline V gene sequence: CDR1 ENHRY, CDR2 SYGVKD. The CDR3 is made up of 13 amino acids. The V gene lost 11 bases and the J gene lost 8 bases, with 21 bases spanning the gap. In DNA, the CDR3 is TGTGCCGGCGCCCCGGTCCCGGAGCGGGGCTACACCTTC. Its protein is CAGAPVPERGYTF.

The chain couples TRBV3-1 (or the pseudogene TRBV3-2) to TRBJ2-5; the match to TRBD2 covers 7 bases. The CDR3 spans 15 residues. Germline V gene lookup returns CDR1 LGHDT and CDR2 YNNKEL (reference sequence). The J segment lost 5 bases and the V segment lost 5 bases, leaving 11 bases of the junction unmatched. Here the CDR3 reads CASSTPFGGTETQYF. CDR3 DNA sequence: TGTGCCAGCAGCACCCCCTTCGGGGGGACGGAGACCCAGTACTTC.